The present T cell receptor beta chain was sequenced within a study of graft-versus-host responses after intestinal transplantation. Looking at the study overall: For two to four years after anti-thymocyte globulin induction, all recipients took tacrolimus and steroids. The study, taken as a whole, reports: Circulating GvH clones peaking coincided with falling HvG clones soon after transplant.

With V trimmed by 7 bases and J by 3 bases, 9 bases remained unmatched. This CDR3 spans 13 amino acids. Germline CDR1 is SQVTM and CDR2 is ANQGSEA. As for this clone: The antigen is unknown.

Generated by immunoSEQ multiplex PCR, the TCRdb table keeps only in-frame clones and is missing some. The sample consists of tens of thousands of clones, less than 95% of them appearing once. This material consisted of unstimulated CD4+ T cells sorted from spleen or lymph node cells, taken before transplant. The clonotype was recovered from a human donor who was the organ donor for an intestinal transplant. The J gene is TRBJ2-7, the V gene TRBV29-1; 7 bases are a match to TRBD1. The CDR3 protein is CSDSRDRFYEQYF. The CDR3 DNA reads TGCAGCGACAGCCGGGACAGATTCTACGAGCAGTACTTC.